This T cell receptor beta chain was recovered during a study of shared clonotypes between healthy human individuals. Across the study: The cohort comprised a couple of women and a few men. Their ages spanned 18 to 49 years. Researchers assigned three CD4 naive, three CD4 memory, two CD8 naive and one CD8 memory plate to each donor.

Subsets obtained from CD4+ cells comprised CD45RA+ naive and CD45RA-negative memory cells. Looked up from germline, CDR1 is MNHNS and CDR2 is SASEGT. Deletions cut 8 bases from V and 2 bases from J, with 15 bases between. The CDR3 contains 14 residues. Sorted-subset replicate PCR reactions were performed with roughly 200 ng DNA, corresponding to some 32,000 T cell genomes. The protocol was immunoSEQ multiplex PCR, while the TCRdb copy is restricted to in-frame clones and leaves out a portion. Of about 2.3 million clones listed, around 93% are singletons. The sample comprised naive CD4+ T cells from PBMCs. As to subset: CD45RA+ positively selected. This TCR was sampled from a man younger than 35 in good health. Some clones in this sample may be carry-over from other donors' samples. This rearrangement joins TRBV6-1 to TRBJ2-5; D gene unclear. The CDR3 loop reads CASSRDTGQETQYF. CDR3 nucleotide sequence: TGTGCCAGCTCCCGAGATACCGGACAAGAGACCCAGTACTTC.